This TCR beta chain was sequenced during a study of T cells in Graves' hyperthyroidism and ophthalmopathy. Findings and caveats of the study: Blood also held most thyroid clonotypes expanded beyond 0.001.

This clonotype was counted at least ten times. The antigen remains unidentified. The length of the CDR3 is 14 residues. The V gene's germline CDR1 is MDHEN and CDR2 SYDVKM. Trimming cost V 7 bases and J 4 bases, with 16 bases left between them. Orbital computed tomography and thyroid ultrasound, together with serum TRAb and thyroxine and clinical symptoms, were used for diagnoses. Fresh peripheral blood, roughly 10 ml, was the source of the PBMCs. TCR beta CDR3 region amplification was performed from RNA transcripts. HTBI primers were employed in a first-round RT-PCR of the TCR CDR3. Each CDR3 protein is one row after TCRdb ran MiXCR on the multiplex PCR reads. The data hold a few hundred thousand distinct CDR3 sequences, with roughly 18% observed a single time.

This receptor was obtained from a woman aged 35 to 49 with Graves' ophthalmopathy. This chain links TRBV28 with TRBJ1-2; possible D gene TRBD1, 6 bases. The sequenced material came from blood. The CDR3 nucleotides read TGTGCCAGCAACAAACAGGGCCCGGGCTATGGCTACACCTTC. Amino acid sequence: CASNKQGPGYGYTF.